This T cell receptor beta chain was identified during a study of blood T cell repertoires in COVID-19. In the study overall: Acute and convalescent COVID-19 specimens originated in the United States, Italy and Spain. Sources were T cells, B-cell-depleted T cells, or PBMCs; the material itself was cDNA or gDNA.

This clone was recorded only once. In the original workflow: Nucleated cell counts were estimated from reference gene primer amplification. The table came from immunoSEQ multiplex PCR; TCRdb's copy has only in-frame clones and leaves some out. The D gene and trimming were derived from the DNA, and the V and J assignments and clone size from that table. The data contain under 95,000 clones, less than 90% of them singletons. V lost 4 bases, J lost 1 base, and 12 bases lay in between. Looked up from germline, CDR1 is MNHEY and CDR2 is SMNVEV (reference sequence). The length of the CDR3 is 15 residues. Input material: peripheral blood. The chain joins TRBV27 to TRBJ2-3; tentative D call: TRBD1 (6 bases). This TCR came from an elderly man in a cohort sampled during active COVID-19. The CDR3 loop is CASSYRAGGTDTQYF. The CDR3 bases are TGTGCCAGCAGTTACAGGGCCGGGGGCACAGATACGCAGTATTTT.